Below are 10 T cell receptor beta chains sequenced from a single sample in a study of beta chain features in type 1 diabetes (dated by TCRdb to the late 2010s). Overall results and qualifications from the work: In all four CD4+ subsets, TCRB CDR3 length was moderately but significantly shorter in type 1 diabetes patients.

The library relied on the immunoSEQ multiplex PCR assay. The entire isolated RNA was reverse transcribed using the High Capacity cDNA Reverse Transcription Kit, and thus expressed TCRB transcripts were sequenced. Imported from immuneACCESS, the table was reduced by TCRdb to in-frame sequences with V and J called. These copies leave out some clones; in studies compared against another copy, an unresolved V gene accounts for under half, and the cause of the remainder is not known. This sample is represented by around 250,000 clones; roughly 14% of them were singletons. The ten largest account for roughly 0.02% of the sample. No antigens are known for them. The sample consisted of naive CD4+ T cells from blood. The meaning of the sample's cell subset or site label: true naive CD4+ T cells. The receptors stem from a man younger than 40 with type 1 diabetes.

The CDR3 DNA is TGTGCCAGCAGCCCGGGACAGGTAATGAACACTGAAGCTTTCTTT. Protein product: CASSPGQVMNTEAFF. The V gene is TRBV6-6, the J gene TRBJ1-1; 8 nucleotides align to TRBD1. The CDR3 spans 15 residues. Germline CDR1 reads MNHNY; CDR2 reads SVGAGI (reference sequence). After removal of 6 bases from V and 0 bases from J, the junction contained 6 bases not matched to a gene.

The chain has TRBV2 and TRBJ2-5; D call uncertain. Per the germline V gene, CDR1 is SNHLY and CDR2 is FYNNEI. The germline V and J ends were trimmed by 11 bases and 0 bases, with 10 bases remaining between them. CDR3 size: 12 residues. The CDR3 region has the DNA TGTGCCGACACAAGGAACCAAGAGACCCAGTACTTC. This translates into CADTRNQETQYF.

CDR3 amino acids: CASSDDGTYEQYF. In DNA form, the CDR3 reads TGTGCCAGCAGTGACGACGGGACCTACGAGCAGTACTTC. The rearrangement links TRBV6-5 to TRBJ2-7; D perhaps matches TRBD2 (5 bases). Germline CDR1 MNHEY, CDR2 SVGAGI. This CDR3 has 13 amino acids. With 5 bases removed from V and 2 bases from J, the gap between germline ends came to 10 bases.

This chain joins TRBV27 and TRBJ2-4; D call uncertain. The V gene lost 8 bases and the J gene lost 2 bases, with 25 bases spanning the gap. The V gene's germline CDR1 is MNHEY and CDR2 SMNVEV (reference sequence). The CDR3 spans 18 residues. The CDR3 sequence: CASSLSPPLVTTKNIQYF. The DNA of the CDR3 is TGTGCCAGCTCGTTATCCCCACCGCTCGTCACAACCAAAAACATTCAGTACTTC.

This clone was seen a few times. This chain uses TRBV5-4 with TRBJ2-5, with TRBD2 matching over 7 bases. Trimming at V came to 4 bases and at J to 4 bases, leaving 10 bases not matched to a gene. Germline V gene data show CDR1 as SGHNT and CDR2 as YYREEE (reference sequence). The CDR3 loop spans 15 amino acids. The CDR3 DNA follows: TGTGCCAGCAGCGTTCGACTAGCCGGCAGAGAGACCCAGTACTTC. As protein: CASSVRLAGRETQYF.

This clone was seen a handful of times. The chain joins TRBV5-1 to TRBJ2-2, with D possibly matching TRBD1 (6 bases). Germline CDR1 is SGHRS and CDR2 is YFSETQ. The CDR3 length is 14 residues. Trimming left V 4 bases short and J 5 bases short, with 12 bases between. The CDR3 DNA sequence: TGCGCCAGCAGCCGGAACCAGGGGACCGGGGAGCTGTTTTTT. Residues: CASSRNQGTGELFF.

The chain has TRBV9 and TRBJ2-4; D may be TRBD2 (5 bases). Looked up from germline, CDR1 is SGDLS and CDR2 is YYNGEE. Trimming stripped 0 bases from V and 0 bases from J, with 13 bases between. The CDR3 sequence is 17 residues long. The CDR3: CASSVGGRKLAKNIQYF. CDR3 sequence (DNA): TGTGCCAGCAGCGTAGGAGGGCGGAAACTAGCCAAAAACATTCAGTACTTC.

This clone has only a few counts. This chain connects TRBV7-2 to TRBJ1-1, with D unclear. V lost 1 base to trimming and J lost 1 base, with 7 bases between them. Germline CDR1 reads SGHTA; CDR2 reads FQGNSA. CDR3 length equals 14 residues. The DNA of the CDR3 is TGTGCCAGCAGCTTAGGAGCCGCGAACACTGAAGCTTTCTTT. As protein: CASSLGAANTEAFF.

This clone was seen a handful of times. This sequence joins TRBV29-1 and TRBJ1-2; 10 bases are shared with TRBD1. J gave up 7 bases and V 6 bases, and 5 bases lay outside the gene matches. The length of the CDR3 is 12 residues. CDR1 SQVTM and CDR2 ANQGSEA come from the germline V gene. The CDR3 loop is CSVSTGGGGYTF. CDR3 DNA: TGCAGCGTCTCGACAGGGGGCGGTGGCTACACCTTC. The full variable domain, its missing parts supplied by reference TRBV29-1 and TRBJ1-2, is SAVISQKPSRDICQRGTSLTIQCQVDSQVTMMFWYRQQPGQSLTLIATANQGSEATYESGFVIDKFPISRPNLTFSTLTVSNMSPEDSSIYLCSVSTGGGGYTFGSGTRLTVV.

The J gene is TRBJ2-5, the V gene TRBV4-1, with 7 bases matching TRBD1. Germline values: CDR1 MGHRA, CDR2 YSYEKL. V shed 1 base, J shed 1 base, and the junction held 6 bases outside the gene matches. CDR3 length equals 16 residues. The CDR3 loop reads CASSQGPGQTQETQYF. The CDR3 nucleotides are TGCGCCAGCAGCCAAGGGCCGGGACAGACCCAAGAGACCCAGTACTTC.